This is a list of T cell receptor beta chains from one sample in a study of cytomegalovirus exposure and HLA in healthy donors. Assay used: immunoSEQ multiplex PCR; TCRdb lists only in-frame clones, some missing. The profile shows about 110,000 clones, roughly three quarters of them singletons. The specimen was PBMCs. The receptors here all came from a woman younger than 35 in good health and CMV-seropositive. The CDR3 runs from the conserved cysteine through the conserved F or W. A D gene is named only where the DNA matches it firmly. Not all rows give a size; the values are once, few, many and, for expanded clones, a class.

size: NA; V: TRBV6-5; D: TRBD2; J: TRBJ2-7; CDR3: CASSPFREGRYEQYF; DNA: TGTGCCAGCAGTCCCTTCCGGGAGGGCCGGTACGAGCAGTACTTC
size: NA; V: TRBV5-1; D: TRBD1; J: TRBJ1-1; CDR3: CASKQGAPIFVNDTEAFF; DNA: TGCGCCAGCAAACAGGGGGCGCCGATATTTGTCAATGACACTGAAGCTTTCTTT
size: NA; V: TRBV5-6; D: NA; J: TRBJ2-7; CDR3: CASSSRTELYEQYF; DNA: TGTGCCAGCAGTTCCCGGACAGAACTCTACGAGCAGTACTTC
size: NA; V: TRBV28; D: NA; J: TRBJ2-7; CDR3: CASRGTGPYEQYF; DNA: TGTGCCAGCAGAGGTACAGGACCCTACGAGCAGTACTTC
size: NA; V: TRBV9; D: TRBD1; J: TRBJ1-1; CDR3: CASSRQGAHSAAFF; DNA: TGTGCCAGCAGCAGACAGGGGGCTCACTCCGCGGCTTTCTTT
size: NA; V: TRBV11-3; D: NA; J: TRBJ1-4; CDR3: CASSLDGATNEKLFF; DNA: TGTGCCAGCAGCTTAGACGGAGCAACTAATGAAAAACTGTTTTTT
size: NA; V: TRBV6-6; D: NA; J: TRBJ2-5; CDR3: CASSLIGAKETQYF; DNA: TGTGCCAGCAGTCTCATCGGTGCCAAAGAGACCCAGTACTTC
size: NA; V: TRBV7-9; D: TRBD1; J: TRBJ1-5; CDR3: CASSLPGQGNQPQHF; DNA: TGTGCCAGCAGCCTACCGGGACAGGGCAATCAGCCCCAGCATTTT
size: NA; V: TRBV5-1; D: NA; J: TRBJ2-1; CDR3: CASNLAGGSGADNEQFF; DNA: TGCGCCAGCAACCTTGCTGGGGGTAGCGGTGCCGACAATGAGCAGTTCTTC
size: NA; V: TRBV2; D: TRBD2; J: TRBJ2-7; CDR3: CASSGSGTQPSYEQYF; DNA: TGTGCCAGCAGTGGTAGCGGGACCCAACCCTCCTACGAGCAGTACTTC
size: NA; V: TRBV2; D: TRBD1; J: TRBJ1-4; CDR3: CASSEWQGVATNEKLFF; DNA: TGTGCCAGCAGTGAATGGCAGGGGGTTGCAACTAATGAAAAACTGTTTTTT
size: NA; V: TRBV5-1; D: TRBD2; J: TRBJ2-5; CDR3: CASRWGAGGQETQYF; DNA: TGCGCCAGCAGATGGGGGGCGGGGGGGCAAGAGACCCAGTACTTC
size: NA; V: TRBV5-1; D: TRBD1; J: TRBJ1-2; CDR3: CASSFGDRGDYGYTF; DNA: TGCGCCAGCAGCTTCGGGGACAGGGGGGACTATGGCTACACCTTC
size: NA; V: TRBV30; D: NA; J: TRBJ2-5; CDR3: CAWRDYQETQYF; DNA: TGTGCCTGGAGGGACTACCAAGAGACCCAGTACTTC
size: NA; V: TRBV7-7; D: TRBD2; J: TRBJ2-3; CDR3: CASGLAGEDTQYF; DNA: TGTGCTAGCGGCCTAGCGGGAGAAGATACGCAGTATTTT
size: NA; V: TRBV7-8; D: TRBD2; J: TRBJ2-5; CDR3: CASSPQRLAGQETQYF; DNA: TGTGCCAGCAGCCCCCAGCGGCTAGCGGGACAAGAGACCCAGTACTTC
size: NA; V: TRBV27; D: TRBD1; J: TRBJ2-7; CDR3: CASSSPGTGPYEQYF; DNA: TGTGCCAGCAGTTCCCCCGGGACAGGGCCCTACGAGCAGTACTTC
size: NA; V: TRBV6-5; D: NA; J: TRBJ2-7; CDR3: CASSYSIRDEQYF; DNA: TGTGCCAGCAGTTACTCGATCAGGGACGAGCAGTACTTC
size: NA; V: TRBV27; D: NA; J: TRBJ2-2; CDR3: CASSFWLATGELFF; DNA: TGTGCCAGCAGTTTTTGGCTGGCCACCGGGGAGCTGTTTTTT
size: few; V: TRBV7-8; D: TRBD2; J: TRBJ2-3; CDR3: CASSLVGGRDTDTQYF; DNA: TGTGCCAGCAGCTTAGTTGGAGGGAGGGATACAGATACGCAGTATTTT
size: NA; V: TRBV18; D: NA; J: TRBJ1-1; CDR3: CASSLQGRAEAFF; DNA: TGTGCCAGCTCTCTCCAGGGGAGGGCTGAAGCTTTCTTT
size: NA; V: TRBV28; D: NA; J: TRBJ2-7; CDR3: CASSFAQGKEQYF; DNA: TGTGCCAGCAGTTTCGCCCAGGGAAAGGAGCAGTACTTC
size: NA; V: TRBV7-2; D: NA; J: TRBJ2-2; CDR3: CASSLIGGTENTGELFF; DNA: TGTGCCAGCAGCCTAATAGGCGGGACAGAGAACACCGGGGAGCTGTTTTTT
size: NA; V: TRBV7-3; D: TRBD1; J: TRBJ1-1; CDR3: CASSLDRERSLNTEAFF; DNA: TGTGCCAGCAGCCTAGACAGGGAGAGGAGCCTGAACACTGAAGCTTTCTTT
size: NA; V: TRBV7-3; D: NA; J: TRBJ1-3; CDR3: CASSLIGGDSGNTIYF; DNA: TGTGCCAGCAGCTTAATCGGGGGGGACTCTGGAAACACCATATATTTT
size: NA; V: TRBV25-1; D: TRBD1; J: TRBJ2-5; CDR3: CASSERGRETQYF; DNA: TGTGCCAGCAGTGAAAGGGGGCGAGAGACCCAGTACTTC
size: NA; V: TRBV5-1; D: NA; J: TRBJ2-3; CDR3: CASTPTGASTDTQYF; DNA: TGCGCCAGCACCCCGACGGGTGCTAGCACAGATACGCAGTATTTT
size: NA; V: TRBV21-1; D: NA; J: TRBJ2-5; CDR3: CASSKVLQSPWRETQYF; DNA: TGTGCCAGCAGCAAGGTCTTACAGTCACCTTGGCGAGAGACCCAGTACTTC
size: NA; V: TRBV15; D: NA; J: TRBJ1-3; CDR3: CATSRSRVSGNTIYF; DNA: TGTGCCACCAGCAGATCTAGAGTCTCTGGAAACACCATATATTTT
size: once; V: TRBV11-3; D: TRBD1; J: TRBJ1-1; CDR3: CASSSDRGTTEAFF; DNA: TGTGCCAGCAGCTCGGACAGGGGGACCACTGAAGCTTTCTTT
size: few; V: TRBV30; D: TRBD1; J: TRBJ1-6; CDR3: CAWSTGQGDSPLHF; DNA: TGTGCCTGGAGTACGGGACAGGGGGATTCACCCCTCCACTTT
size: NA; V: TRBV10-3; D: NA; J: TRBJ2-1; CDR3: CAISEASKGVNEQFF; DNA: TGTGCCATCAGTGAGGCTAGCAAGGGTGTCAATGAGCAGTTCTTC
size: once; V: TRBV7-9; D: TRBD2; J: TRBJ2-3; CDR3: CASSLDGLDTDTQYF; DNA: TGTGCCAGCAGCTTAGACGGACTAGACACAGATACGCAGTATTTT
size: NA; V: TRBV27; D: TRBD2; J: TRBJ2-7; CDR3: CASSQGVSGSSYEQYF; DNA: TGTGCCAGCAGTCAAGGGGTTAGCGGGAGCTCCTACGAGCAGTACTTC